This TCR beta chain was identified in a study of cytomegalovirus exposure and HLA in healthy donors. This clone showed up just a few times. This CDR3 is 10 amino acids long. J was trimmed by 10 bases and V by 5 bases; bases with no gene match: 3. From germline, CDR1 is GTSNPN and CDR2 SVGIG (reference sequence). PCR involved 60 Vbeta and 13 Jbeta primers. Profiling relied on immunoSEQ multiplex PCR, and the TCRdb table lists in-frame clones only, not all of them. The data hold around 65,000 clones, with 55% to 75% observed a single time. The TCR originated in a middle-aged man in good health and CMV-seropositive. Sequencing was done on a sample of PBMCs. V is TRBV30 and J is TRBJ2-3; 7 nucleotides line up with TRBD2. The DNA of the CDR3 is TGTGCCTGGGAGCGGGGCTCGCAGTATTTT. Its protein product is CAWERGSQYF.